The 15 T cell receptor beta chains below all came from one sample that was sequenced in a study of T cells in Graves' hyperthyroidism and ophthalmopathy. Template material for amplifying TCR beta CDR3 regions consisted of RNA transcripts. TCR CDR3 regions were first amplified by RT-PCR with HTBI primers. Each CDR3 protein gets one entry after TCRdb re-called the multiplex PCR reads with MiXCR. This table has 410,000 or so distinct CDR3 sequences, roughly 14% appearing once. The specimen sequenced was blood. Receptor source: a man younger than 30 with Graves' ophthalmopathy.

This clonotype occurred many times. The V gene is TRBV18, the J gene TRBJ1-1, with 8 bases that match TRBD1. The germline gives CDR1 KGHSH, CDR2 LQKENI. The CDR3 consists of 16 residues. Trimming removed 2 bases from V and 0 bases from J; junction bases left unmatched: 5. The CDR3 here is CASSPDRGPMNTEAFF. The CDR3 DNA is TGTGCCAGCTCACCAGACAGGGGACCAATGAACACTGAAGCTTTCTTT. Combining the CDR3 with reference TRBV18 and TRBJ1-1 gives the whole variable domain NAGVMQNPRHLVRRRGQEARLRCSPMKGHSHVYWYRQLPEEGLKFMVYLQKENIIDESGMPKERFSAEFPKEGPSILRIQQVVRGDSAAYFCASSPDRGPMNTEAFFGQGTRLTVV.

In its sample, this clonotype was seen a few times. The chain employs TRBV15 and TRBJ2-7, with TRBD1 as a possible D gene (5 bases). This CDR3 is built from 16 residues. V lost 0 bases and J 6 bases, leaving 18 bases between the germline ends. Germline lookup yields CDR1 LNHNV and CDR2 YYDKDF (reference sequence). CDR3 sequence reads: CATSREVWGLRCEQYF. In DNA form, the CDR3 reads TGTGCCACCAGCAGAGAAGTTTGGGGCCTTCGATGCGAGCAGTACTTC.

This clonotype has at least ten counts. The rearrangement uses TRBV29-1 and TRBJ2-3, with 8 bases fitting TRBD2. After removal of 4 bases from V and 4 bases from J, the junction contained 4 bases not matched to a gene. The germline V gene encodes CDR1 SQVTM and CDR2 ANQGSEA. This CDR3 has 13 amino acids. The CDR3 nucleotides are TGCAGCGTTGTCTATAGCGGGGCAGATACGCAGTATTTT. This translates into CSVVYSGADTQYF.

This clonotype was recorded at least ten times. This sequence joins TRBV6-1 and TRBJ2-7; D remains unclear. The CDR3 is 14 amino acids. Trimming removed 5 bases from V and 0 bases from J, with 11 bases in between. Germline V gives CDR1 MNHNS, CDR2 SASEGT. The CDR3 loop reads CASSYGVYSYEQYF. CDR3 nucleotide sequence: TGTGCCAGCAGTTACGGTGTCTACTCCTACGAGCAGTACTTC.

This clonotype showed up many times. The chain is built from TRBV27 and TRBJ1-6; D gene uncertain. V lost 5 bases and J 10 bases, leaving 12 bases between the germline ends. CDR1 and CDR2 (germline): MNHEY, SMNVEV (reference sequence). The CDR3 is 13 residues long. In DNA, the CDR3 is TGTGCCAGCAGTATCCGGTCGGGATCACCCCTCCACTTT. It translates to CASSIRSGSPLHF.

Only a few counts were recorded for this clonotype. The chain links TRBV19 to TRBJ1-2; D ambiguous. Trimming cost V 2 bases and J 1 base, with 5 bases left between them. CDR1 and CDR2 from the germline V gene are LNHDA and SQIVND (reference sequence). The CDR3 runs 13 residues. For the CDR3, the DNA is TGTGCCAGTAGTATACAGGATAACTATGGCTACACCTTC. This translates into CASSIQDNYGYTF.

This clonotype has at least ten counts. The V call is TRBV6-1, the J call TRBJ2-3; 7 positions match TRBD1. V trimming: 8 bases; J trimming: 0 bases; junction bases outside the gene matches: 8. CDR1 MNHNS and CDR2 SASEGT come from the germline V gene. The CDR3 is made up of 15 amino acids. CDR3 nucleotide sequence: TGTGCCAGCGGCCGACAGGGTTCTAGCACAGATACGCAGTATTTT. Amino acids: CASGRQGSSTDTQYF.

The sample holds a few counts of this clonotype. CDR3 region: CASSYLGHSAEAFF. The CDR3 DNA reads as TGTGCCAGCAGCTATTTGGGACACTCAGCTGAAGCTTTCTTT. The chain links TRBV27 to TRBJ1-1, with D tentatively TRBD1 (6 bases). In germline, CDR1 is MNHEY, CDR2 SMNVEV (reference sequence). The CDR3 extends over 14 amino acids. The V gene lost 6 bases and the J gene lost 6 bases, with 17 bases spanning the gap.

This chain joins TRBV10-1 and TRBJ2-4; D is ambiguous. The CDR3 spans 15 residues. Germline assignment: CDR1 WNHNN and CDR2 SYGVQD (reference sequence). Trimming left V 3 bases short and J 1 base short, with 10 bases between. CDR3 region: CASSDHGAAKNIQYF. CDR3 in DNA: TGCGCCAGCAGTGACCACGGAGCCGCCAAAAACATTCAGTACTTC.

This clonotype was observed a handful of times. CDR3 nucleotides: TGCAGTGCTAGAGTCCTTAACTATGGCTACACCTTC. This translates into CSARVLNYGYTF. V usage is TRBV20-1 and J usage is TRBJ1-2; no firm D call. With 1 base removed from V and 1 base from J, the gap between germline ends came to 4 bases. This CDR3 has 12 residues. Germline V gene data show CDR1 as DFQATT and CDR2 as SNEGSKA (reference sequence).

The rearrangement uses TRBV6-6 and TRBJ2-7, with 8 bases aligning to TRBD1. The junction had 10 bases not matched to a gene; V was cut back by 0 bases and J by 9 bases. Germline V gene sequence: CDR1 MNHNY, CDR2 SVGAGI (reference sequence). The length of the CDR3 is 15 residues. CDR3 region: CASSYSTQGVFSQYF. CDR3 DNA: TGTGCCAGCAGTTACTCGACACAGGGGGTCTTTTCGCAGTACTTC.

This clonotype was detected many times. The chain is built from TRBV20-1 and TRBJ2-3; the D gene could be TRBD1 or TRBD2 (5 bases each). This CDR3 comprises 14 residues. Germline V gives CDR1 DFQATT, CDR2 SNEGSKA (reference sequence). Trimming shortened V by 4 bases and J by 3 bases, and 14 bases separated the two germline ends. This chain's CDR3 is CSATGGSSTDTQYF. CDR3 DNA sequence: TGCAGTGCTACTGGGGGTTCTTCAACAGATACGCAGTATTTT.

As regards this clonotype: A much larger clone differs from this one at a single base, so this may be a read error. The rearrangement uses TRBV20-1 and TRBJ2-7, with D tentatively TRBD1 (6 bases). Matching the DNA end better, TRBJ2-1 makes the J call doubtful. Germline lookup yields CDR1 DFQATT and CDR2 SNEGSKA (reference sequence). The CDR3 extends over 14 amino acids. The CDR3 is CSARTGQHAYEQFF. DNA for the CDR3: TGCAGTGCTAGGACAGGACAGCATGCCTACGAGCAGTTCTTC.

The CDR3 DNA sequence: TGTGCCAGCTCACCACCACAGGGACAGGGGGATTCACCCCTCCACTTT. Amino acids: CASSPPQGQGDSPLHF. This chain uses TRBV18 with TRBJ1-6; 11 bases fit TRBD1. This CDR3 comprises 16 residues. Germline loops: CDR1 KGHSH, CDR2 LQKENI. V was clipped by 0 bases and J by 8 bases; unmatched bases: 3.

In regard to this clonotype: One base away lies a much larger clone, so this may be a sequencing read error. This rearrangement joins TRBV15 to TRBJ1-6; D call uncertain. Germline-derived CDR1 and CDR2 are LNHNV and YYDKDF (reference sequence). The V and J ends lost 2 bases and 4 bases respectively, with 12 bases between them. The CDR3 length is 16 residues. The CDR3 is CATSRIPPSYNSPLHF. DNA of the CDR3: TGTGCCACCAGCAGAATCCCACCCTCGTATAATTCACCCCTCCACTTT. Complete variable domain (other parts from reference TRBV15 and TRBJ1-6): DAMVIQNPRYQVTQFGKPVTLSCSQTLNHNVMYWYQQKSSQAPKLLFHYYDKDFNNEADTPDNFQSRRPNTSFCFLDIRSPGLGDTAMYLCATSRIPPSYNSPLHFGNGTRLTVT.